The present T cell receptor beta chain was sequenced within a study of CD8 T cells in ankylosing spondylitis. Study-wide points: Reported data indicate significant enrichment of disease-linked clones within matched ankylosing spondylitis synovial fluid. It appeared that ankylosing spondylitis blood was characterized by a TCR beta motif of fewer than 10 highly homologous variants. Some motif variants had been reported before (in reactive arthritis synovial fluid and blood).

This clonotype was counted ten times or more. Its target is not known. Construction of TCR beta libraries was performed using quantitative 5'-RACE with molecular barcodes. One entry per CDR3 protein, called by TCRdb with MiXCR from the 5' RACE reads. The data show roughly 130,000 distinct CDR3 sequences, 7% seen once. The CDR3 has 17 amino acids. Germline V gives CDR1 SGHVS, CDR2 FQNEAQ. Trimming removed 0 bases from V and 3 bases from J, with 16 bases in between. Material for sequencing was blood, either unsorted or a sorted T cell fraction (not recorded which). This sequence joins TRBV7-8 and TRBJ2-3; the D gene is possibly TRBD2 (6 bases). This TCR came from a male donor with ankylosing spondylitis or in good health (not recorded which). The CDR3 reads CASSLAPRRGKTDTQYF. The DNA for the CDR3 is TGTGCCAGCAGCTTAGCTCCCCGGAGGGGTAAAACAGATACGCAGTATTTT.